This TCR beta chain was captured by sequencing in a study of blood T cell repertoires in COVID-19. Study summary: Donors in the United States, Italy and Spain gave samples during acute or convalescent COVID-19. In each case, the material was cDNA or gDNA derived from T cells, B-cell-depleted T cells, or PBMCs.

Germline CDR1 reads SNHLY; CDR2 reads FYNNEI. The trim removed 6 bases at V and 0 bases at J, leaving 7 bases unmatched. The CDR3 loop spans 16 amino acids. Per the authors' pipeline: Amplification with reference gene primers provided the estimates of nucleated cell counts. Libraries were prepared by immunoSEQ multiplex PCR; TCRdb keeps only in-frame clonotypes and omits some of them. The V and J calls and clone size are taken from that table; D and trimming were inferred from the DNA. The sample lists 100,000 to 150,000 clones; 88% were seen once. This sequence originates from a human donor in a cohort sampled during active COVID-19. This rearrangement joins TRBV2 to TRBJ1-2, with 10 bases that match TRBD1. Sequenced input: peripheral blood. This chain's CDR3 is CASRGDRGTTNYGYTF. As DNA, the CDR3 is TGTGCCAGCAGGGGGGACAGGGGTACGACTAACTATGGCTACACCTTC.